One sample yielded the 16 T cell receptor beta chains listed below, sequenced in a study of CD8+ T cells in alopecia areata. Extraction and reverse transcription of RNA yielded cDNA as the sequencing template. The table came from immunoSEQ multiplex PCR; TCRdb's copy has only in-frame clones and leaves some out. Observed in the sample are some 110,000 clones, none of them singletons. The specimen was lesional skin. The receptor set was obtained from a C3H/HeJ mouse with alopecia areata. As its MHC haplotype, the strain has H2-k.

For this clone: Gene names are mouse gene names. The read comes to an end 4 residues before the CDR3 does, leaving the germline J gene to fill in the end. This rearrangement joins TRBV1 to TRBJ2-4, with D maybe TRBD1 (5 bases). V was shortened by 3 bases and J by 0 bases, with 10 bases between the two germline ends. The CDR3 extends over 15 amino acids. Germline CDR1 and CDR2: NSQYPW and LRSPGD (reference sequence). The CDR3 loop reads CTCSARQSSQNTLYF. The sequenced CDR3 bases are TGCACCTGCAGTGCCCGACAGTCTAGTCAAAAC.

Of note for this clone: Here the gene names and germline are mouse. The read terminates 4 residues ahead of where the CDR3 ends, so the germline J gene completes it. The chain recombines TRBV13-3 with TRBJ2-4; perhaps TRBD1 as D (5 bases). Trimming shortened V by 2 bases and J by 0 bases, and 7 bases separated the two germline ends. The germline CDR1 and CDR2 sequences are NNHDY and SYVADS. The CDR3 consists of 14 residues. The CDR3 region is CASSERQSQNTLYF. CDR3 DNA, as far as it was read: TGTGCCAGCAGTGAGAGACAGAGTCAAAAC.

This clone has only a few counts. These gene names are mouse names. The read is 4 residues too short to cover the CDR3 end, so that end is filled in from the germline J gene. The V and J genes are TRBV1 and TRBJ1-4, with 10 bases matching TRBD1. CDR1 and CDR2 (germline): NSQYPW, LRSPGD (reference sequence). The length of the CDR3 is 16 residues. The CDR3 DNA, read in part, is TGCACCTGCAGTGCCGACCGGGACAGGGGAAGCGAA. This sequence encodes CTCSADRDRGSE. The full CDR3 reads CTCSADRDRGSERLFF.

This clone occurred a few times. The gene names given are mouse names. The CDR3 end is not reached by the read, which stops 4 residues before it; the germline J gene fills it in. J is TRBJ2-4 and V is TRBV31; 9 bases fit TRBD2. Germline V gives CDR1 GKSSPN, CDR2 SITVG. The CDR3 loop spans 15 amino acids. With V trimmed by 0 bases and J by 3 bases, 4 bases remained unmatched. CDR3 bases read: TGTGCCTGGAGTCTAGAACTGGGGGGCCAAAAC. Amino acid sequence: CAWSLELGGQN. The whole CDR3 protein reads CAWSLELGGQNTLYF.

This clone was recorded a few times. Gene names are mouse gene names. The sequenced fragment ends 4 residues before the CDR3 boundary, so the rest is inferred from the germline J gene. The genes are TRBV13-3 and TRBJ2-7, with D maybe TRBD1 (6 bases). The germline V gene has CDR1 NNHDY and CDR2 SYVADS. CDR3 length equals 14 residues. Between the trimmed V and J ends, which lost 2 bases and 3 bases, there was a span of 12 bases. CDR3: CASSDRGGIYEQYF. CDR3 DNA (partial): TGTGCCAGCAGTGACAGGGGAGGGATCTAT.

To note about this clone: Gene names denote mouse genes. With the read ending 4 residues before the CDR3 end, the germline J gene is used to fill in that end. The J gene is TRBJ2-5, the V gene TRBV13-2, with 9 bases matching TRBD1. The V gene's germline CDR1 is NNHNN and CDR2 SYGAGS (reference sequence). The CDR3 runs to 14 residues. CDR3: CASGASGTGDTQYF. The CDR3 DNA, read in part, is TGTGCCAGCGGTGCCTCCGGGACAGGGGAC.

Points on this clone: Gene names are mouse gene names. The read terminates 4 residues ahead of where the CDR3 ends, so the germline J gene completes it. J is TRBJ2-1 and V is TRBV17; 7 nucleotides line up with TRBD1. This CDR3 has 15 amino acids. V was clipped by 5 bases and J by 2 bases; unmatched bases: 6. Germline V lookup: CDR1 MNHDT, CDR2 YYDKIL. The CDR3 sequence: CASSPHGTDYAEQFF. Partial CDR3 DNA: TGTGCTAGCAGTCCCCACGGGACAGACTATGCT.

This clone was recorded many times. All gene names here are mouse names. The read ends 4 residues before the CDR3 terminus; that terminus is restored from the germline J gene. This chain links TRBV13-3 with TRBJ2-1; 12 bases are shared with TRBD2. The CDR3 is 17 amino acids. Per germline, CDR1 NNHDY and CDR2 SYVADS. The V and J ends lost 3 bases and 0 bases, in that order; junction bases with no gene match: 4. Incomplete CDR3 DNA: TGTGCCAGCAGTGGTAGACTGGGGGGGCCTAACTATGCT. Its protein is CASSGRLGGPNYA. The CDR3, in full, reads CASSGRLGGPNYAEQFF.

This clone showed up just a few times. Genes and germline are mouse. The covered CDR3 bases are TGTGCCACCTCCTCCTAT. This sequence encodes CATSSY. The entire CDR3 is CATSSYEQYF. This chain joins TRBV13-3 and TRBJ2-7, with unresolved D. The read falls 4 residues short of the CDR3 end, and the missing part is taken from the germline J gene. V lost 9 bases and J 0 bases, leaving 4 bases between the germline ends. Germline V lookup: CDR1 NNHDY, CDR2 SYVADS. The CDR3 totals 10 residues.

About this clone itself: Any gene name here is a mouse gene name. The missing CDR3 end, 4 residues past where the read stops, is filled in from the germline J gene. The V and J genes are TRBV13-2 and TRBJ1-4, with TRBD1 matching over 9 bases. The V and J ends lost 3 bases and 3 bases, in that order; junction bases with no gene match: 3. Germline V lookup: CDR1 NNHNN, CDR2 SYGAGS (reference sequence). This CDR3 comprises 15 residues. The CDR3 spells CASGGDRVANERLFF. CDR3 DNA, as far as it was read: TGTGCCAGCGGTGGGGACAGGGTGGCCAACGAA.

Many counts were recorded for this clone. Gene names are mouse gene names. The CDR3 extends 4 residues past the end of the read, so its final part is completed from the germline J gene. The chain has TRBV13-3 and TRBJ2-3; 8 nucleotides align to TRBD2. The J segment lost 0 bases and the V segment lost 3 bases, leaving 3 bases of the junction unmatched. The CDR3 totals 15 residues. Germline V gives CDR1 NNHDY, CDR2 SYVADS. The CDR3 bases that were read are TGTGCCAGCAGTGGGGGGGGCGCAAGTGCAGAA. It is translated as CASSGGGASAE. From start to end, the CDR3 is CASSGGGASAETLYF.

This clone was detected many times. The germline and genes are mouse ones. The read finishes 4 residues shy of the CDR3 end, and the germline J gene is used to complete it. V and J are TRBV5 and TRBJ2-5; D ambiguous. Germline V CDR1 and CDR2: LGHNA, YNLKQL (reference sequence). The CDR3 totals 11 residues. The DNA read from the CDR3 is TGTGCCAGCAGCCAAAGAGAC. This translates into CASSQRD. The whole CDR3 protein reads CASSQRDTQYF.

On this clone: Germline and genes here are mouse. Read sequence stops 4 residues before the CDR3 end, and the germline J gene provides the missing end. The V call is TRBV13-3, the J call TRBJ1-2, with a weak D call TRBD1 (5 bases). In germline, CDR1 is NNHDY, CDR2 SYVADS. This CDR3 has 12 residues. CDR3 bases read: TGTGCCAGCAGTGGACAGAGTTCC. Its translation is CASSGQSS. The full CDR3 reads CASSGQSSDYTF.

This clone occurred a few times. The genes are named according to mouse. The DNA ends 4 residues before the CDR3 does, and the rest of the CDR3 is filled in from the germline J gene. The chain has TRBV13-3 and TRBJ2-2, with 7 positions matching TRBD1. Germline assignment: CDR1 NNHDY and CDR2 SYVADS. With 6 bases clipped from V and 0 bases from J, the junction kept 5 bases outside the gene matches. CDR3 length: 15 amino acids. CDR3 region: CASTHRGANTGQLYF. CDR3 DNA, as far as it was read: TGTGCCAGCACCCACAGGGGAGCAAACACCGGG. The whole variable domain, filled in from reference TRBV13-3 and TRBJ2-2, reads EAAVTQSPRSKVAVTGGKVTLSCHQTNNHDYMYWYRQDTGHGLRLIHYSYVADSTEKGDIPDGYKASRPSQENFSLILELASLSQTAVYFCASTHRGANTGQLYFGEGSKLTVL.

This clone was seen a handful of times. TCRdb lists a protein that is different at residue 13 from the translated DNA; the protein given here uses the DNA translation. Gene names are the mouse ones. The CDR3 DNA, read in part, is TGTGCCAGCGGTGAGAGGGACAGGGCCTATAATTCGCCC. It translates to CASGERDRAYNSP. The entire CDR3 is CASGERDRAYNSPLYF. The chain carries TRBV13-2 and TRBJ1-6; 9 bases map to TRBD1. The read comes to an end 3 residues before the CDR3 does, leaving the germline J gene to fill in the end. Being an ORF, TRBJ1-6 has a function that is uncertain. Trimming at V came to 2 bases and at J to 2 bases, leaving 2 bases not matched to a gene. The CDR3 spans 16 residues. Germline V gene sequence: CDR1 NNHNN, CDR2 SYGAGS (reference sequence).

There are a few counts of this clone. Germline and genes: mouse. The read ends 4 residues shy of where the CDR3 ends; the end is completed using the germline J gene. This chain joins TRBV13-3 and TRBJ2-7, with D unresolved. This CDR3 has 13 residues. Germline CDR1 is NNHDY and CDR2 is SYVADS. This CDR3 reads CASSDEKRDEQYF. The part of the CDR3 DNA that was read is TGTGCCAGCAGTGATGAGAAGAGGGAT.